Included here is one T cell receptor beta chain sequence, with context. Methods used by the authors: Nucleated cell counts were estimated from reference gene primer amplification. Clones were read by immunoSEQ multiplex PCR, and TCRdb kept only the in-frame ones, dropping some. The DNA gave D and trimming, while V, J and clone size come from that table. The sample lists about 140,000 clones; approximately 88% were seen once. The source of the sample is a study of blood T cell repertoires in COVID-19. About the research overall: T cells, B-cell-depleted T cells, or PBMCs provided the cDNA or gDNA that served as material.

The sequence was obtained from a man in his 70s with acute or convalescent COVID-19. Sequencing input: peripheral blood.

CDR3 DNA sequence: TGTGCCAGCAGTGCCGTAGGAGGGGGCGGCACAGATACGCAGTATTTT. Its translation is CASSAVGGGGTDTQYF. The chain joins TRBV2 to TRBJ2-3, with D possibly TRBD1 on 7 matching bases. The CDR3 covers 16 residues. Germline CDR1 reads SNHLY; CDR2 reads FYNNEI. V gave up 4 bases and J gave up 1 base, with 15 bases separating them.